This TCR beta chain stems from a study of shared clonotypes between healthy human individuals. None of the donors, who were healthy HIV-negative adults, had recently had acute infections or vaccinations. Sorted-subset replicate PCRs used 200 ng DNA, approximately 27,000 T cell genomes. Measured with immunoSEQ multiplex PCR; TCRdb has only the in-frame clones, and not every one. The data show 1 million to 1.2 million clones, roughly 80% seen once. The germline V gene has CDR1 LGHNA and CDR2 YNFKEQ. The J segment lost 10 bases and the V segment lost 2 bases, leaving 8 bases of the junction unmatched. The CDR3 is 16 residues long.

The chain couples TRBV4-2 to TRBJ2-1; 13 positions agree with TRBD2. The receptor was derived from a man aged 18 to 30 in good health. Some clones in this sample may be carry-over from other donors' samples. The specimen sequenced was memory CD4+ T cells from PBMCs. The sample's subset: CD45RA-negative fraction. The CDR3 reads CASSQSGTSGAQEQFF. CDR3 nucleotide sequence: TGTGCCAGCAGCCAATCCGGGACTAGCGGGGCTCAGGAGCAGTTCTTC.